Presented here are 10 T cell receptor beta chains from one specimen sequenced in a study of T cells in Graves' hyperthyroidism and ophthalmopathy. Amplification of TCR beta CDR3 regions was performed using RNA transcripts as template. TCR CDR3 underwent first-round RT-PCR with the HTBI primer set. TCRdb reprocessed the multiplex PCR reads via MiXCR and lists one record per CDR3 protein. The table has 660,000 or so distinct CDR3 sequences, approximately 42% seen once. Sequencing was carried out using peripheral blood or thyroid tissue (not recorded which). These receptors were collected from an adult man with Graves' disease, either hyperthyroidism or ophthalmopathy (not recorded which).

This clonotype was counted once. V usage is TRBV7-9 and J usage is TRBJ1-5; D remains ambiguous. Trimming took off 5 bases at V and 6 bases at J, with 14 bases between the two ends. Germline CDR1 SEHNR, CDR2 FQNEAQ (reference sequence). This CDR3 region has 14 residues. The CDR3 spells CASSEQVFGQPQHF. The CDR3 DNA follows: TGTGCCAGCAGCGAGCAGGTATTCGGTCAGCCCCAGCATTTT.

The chain couples TRBV6-6 to TRBJ1-4; D ambiguous. In germline, CDR1 is MNHNY, CDR2 SVGAGI (reference sequence). CDR3 size: 13 residues. Between the trimmed V and J ends, which lost 8 bases and 8 bases, there was a span of 15 bases. The CDR3 DNA reads TGTGCCAGCGGAGGGTTATCCAGGGAAAAACTGTTTTTT. Its protein product is CASGGLSREKLFF.

This clonotype appeared a few times. The chain links TRBV7-2 to TRBJ1-4; D gene ambiguous. Germline-derived CDR1 and CDR2 are SGHTA and FQGNSA. V was trimmed by 2 bases and J by 0 bases, leaving 7 bases between them. The CDR3 contains 15 residues. CDR3 in DNA: TGTGCCAGCAGCTTAATCGGGACAACTAATGAAAAACTGTTTTTT. This gives the protein CASSLIGTTNEKLFF.

This clonotype has only a few counts. J is TRBJ1-5 and V is TRBV19; D unresolved. This CDR3 is built from 14 residues. Trimming cost V 6 bases and J 2 bases, with 11 bases left between them. Per germline, CDR1 LNHDA and CDR2 SQIVND (reference sequence). CDR3 amino acids: CASRERKGNQPQHF. Written as DNA, the CDR3 is TGTGCCAGTAGGGAGCGGAAGGGCAATCAGCCCCAGCATTTT.

The V call is TRBV5-1, the J call TRBJ1-2; maybe TRBD1 (5 bases). Germline V CDR1 and CDR2: SGHRS, YFSETQ. V gave up 1 base and J gave up 8 bases, with 12 bases separating them. The CDR3 spans 13 residues. Here the CDR3 DNA reads TGCGCCAGCAGCTTGAGCAGGGTAACGGGCTACACCTTC. It yields the protein CASSLSRVTGYTF.

V gene TRBV12-3 or TRBV12-4 combines with J gene TRBJ2-7, with 10 bases identical to TRBD2. The CDR3 is made up of 16 amino acids. The ends lost 6 bases at V and 9 bases at J; junction bases unmatched: 17. Here the CDR3 DNA reads TGTGCCAGCAGCGTAGCTGGTGGAGCGGGAGGGGACGGGCAGTACTTC. Protein product: CASSVAGGAGGDGQYF.

Ten or more counts support this clonotype. The J gene is TRBJ2-7, the V gene TRBV29-1, with TRBD1 identical over 9 bases. Per germline, CDR1 SQVTM and CDR2 ANQGSEA. The CDR3 has 13 amino acids. Trimming took 7 bases from V and 0 from J; bases not matched to a gene: 4. The CDR3: CSGGQGNSYEQYF. CDR3 nucleotides: TGCAGCGGCGGACAGGGGAACTCCTACGAGCAGTACTTC.

This chain links TRBV5-1 with TRBJ1-1; no reliable D call. Germline CDR1 SGHRS, CDR2 YFSETQ. The ends were cut back, 3 bases at V and 8 bases at J, with 14 bases in the middle. The CDR3 is made up of 13 amino acids. Written as DNA, the CDR3 is TGCGCCAGCAGCTACGGCTCAGTCCGCGAAGCTTTCTTT. This gives the protein CASSYGSVREAFF.

This clonotype was seen ten or more times. A junction boundary mismatches the germline segment, possibly from a read error. CDR3 nucleotide sequence: TGTGCCAGCAGTCCGGGGGGCTTT. This translates into CASSPGGF. The chain couples TRBV2 to TRBJ1-4; D might be TRBD1 (6 bases). Germline values: CDR1 SNHLY, CDR2 FYNNEI. There are 8 residues in the CDR3.

This clonotype occurred a few times. The V call is TRBV7-9, the J call TRBJ2-7; tentative D call: TRBD1 (5 bases). The CDR3 sequence is 13 residues long. The V end lost 1 base, the J end lost 6 bases, and 10 bases lay between the germline ends. The germline V gene encodes CDR1 SEHNR and CDR2 FQNEAQ (reference sequence). CDR3 region: CASSLEAGREQYF. CDR3 in DNA: TGTGCCAGCAGCTTAGAGGCAGGGCGCGAGCAGTACTTC.